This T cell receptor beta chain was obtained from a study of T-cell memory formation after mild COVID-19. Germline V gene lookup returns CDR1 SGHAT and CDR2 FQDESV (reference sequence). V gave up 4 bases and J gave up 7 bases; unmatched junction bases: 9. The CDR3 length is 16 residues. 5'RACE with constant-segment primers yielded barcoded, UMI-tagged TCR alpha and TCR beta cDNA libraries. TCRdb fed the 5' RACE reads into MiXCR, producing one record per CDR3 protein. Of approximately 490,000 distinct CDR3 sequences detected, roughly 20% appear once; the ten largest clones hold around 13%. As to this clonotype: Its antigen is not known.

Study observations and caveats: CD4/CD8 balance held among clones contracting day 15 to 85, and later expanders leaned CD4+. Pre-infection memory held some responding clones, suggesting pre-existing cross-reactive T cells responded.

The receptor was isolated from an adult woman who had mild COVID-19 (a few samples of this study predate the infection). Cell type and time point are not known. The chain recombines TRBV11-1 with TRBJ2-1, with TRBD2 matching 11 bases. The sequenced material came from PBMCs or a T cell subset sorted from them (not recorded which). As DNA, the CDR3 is TGTGCCAGCAGCTGGCCAGGTACTAGCGGGAGTAATGAGCAGTTCTTC. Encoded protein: CASSWPGTSGSNEQFF.